This is a list of T cell receptor beta chains from one sample in a study of blood T cell repertoires in COVID-19. Libraries were prepared by immunoSEQ multiplex PCR; TCRdb keeps only in-frame clonotypes and omits some of them. The data contain about 300,000 clones, more than 70% of them singletons. Sequenced input: peripheral blood. The receptor set was obtained from a woman in her 30s who had recovered from COVID-19. CDR3s include the opening cysteine and the closing phenylalanine or tryptophan. A D gene is named only where the DNA matches it firmly. Expanded clones are given a class, and other clones once, few, many or no size at all.

d_call cdr3_length j_call v_call clone_size cdr3_aa cdr3_nt
TRBD2 13 TRBJ2-1 TRBV2 - CASAGDTYNEQFF TGTGCCAGCGCGGGGGATACCTACAATGAGCAGTTCTTC
- 13 TRBJ1-5 TRBV7-9 once CASSLVRGQPQHF TGTGCCAGCAGCTTAGTTCGGGGTCAGCCCCAGCATTTT
TRBD2 17 TRBJ2-3 TRBV4-2 - CASSQAPSGGSTDTQYF TGTGCCAGCAGCCAAGCCCCTAGCGGGGGTAGCACAGATACGCAGTATTTT
TRBD1 16 TRBJ1-6 TRBV18 - CASSPTGSAIGTPLHF TGTGCCAGCTCACCGACAGGGTCGGCAATAGGGACACCCCTCCACTTT
- 17 TRBJ1-4 TRBV5-6 once CASSPFPGVRTNEKLFF TGTGCCAGCAGCCCTTTTCCAGGGGTGAGGACTAATGAAAAACTGTTTTTT
- 14 TRBJ2-7 TRBV11-3 - CASSLDGRNYEQYF TGTGCCAGCAGCTTAGATGGCAGGAATTACGAGCAGTACTTC
TRBD1 15 TRBJ1-1 TRBV5-4 - CASSLGTGVGTEAFF TGTGCCAGCAGCTTAGGGACAGGGGTTGGCACTGAAGCTTTCTTT
TRBD1 18 TRBJ1-5 TRBV6-2/TRBV6-3 - CASSFSHQTGGSNQPQHF TGTGCCAGCAGTTTCTCGCATCAGACAGGGGGAAGCAATCAGCCCCAGCATTTT
- 15 TRBJ2-7 TRBV4-3 - CASSQDTGRVYEQYF TGCGCCAGCAGCCAAGATACTGGCAGGGTCTACGAGCAGTACTTC
- 14 TRBJ1-4 TRBV5-1 - CASSLPGLGEKLFF TGCGCCAGCAGCTTGCCGGGTTTGGGTGAAAAACTGTTTTTT
- 15 TRBJ1-1 TRBV28 few CASSTKQSMNTEAFF TGTGCCAGCAGTACCAAACAGAGCATGAACACTGAAGCTTTCTTT
- 13 TRBJ1-1 TRBV11-2 - CASSLGGSSEAFF TGTGCCAGCAGCTTGGGGGGGTCTAGTGAAGCTTTCTTT
- 16 TRBJ1-4 TRBV3-1/TRBV3-2 - CASSQDSGSTNEKLFF TGTGCCAGCAGCCAAGATTCGGGATCAACTAATGAAAAACTGTTTTTT
TRBD1 13 TRBJ1-2 TRBV29-1 - CSVKGQGDGGYTF TGCAGCGTGAAGGGACAGGGGGACGGTGGCTACACCTTC
- 17 TRBJ1-5 TRBV9 few CASSVGPHGQLNQPQHF TGTGCCAGCAGCGTAGGTCCCCACGGACAGCTAAATCAGCCCCAGCATTTT
TRBD2 17 TRBJ2-5 TRBV5-1 - CASRWTSGGAFGETQYF TGCGCCAGCAGGTGGACTAGCGGGGGGGCCTTCGGAGAGACCCAGTACTTC
- 16 TRBJ2-5 TRBV27 - CASSKIEGGSGETQYF TGTGCCAGCAGTAAAATTGAGGGGGGGTCAGGGGAGACCCAGTACTTC
TRBD1 14 TRBJ1-5 TRBV28 - CASTQGTGEKPQHF TGTGCCAGCACCCAAGGGACAGGGGAAAAGCCCCAGCATTTT
TRBD1 11 TRBJ2-7 TRBV4-1 - CASSQGQGLYF TGCGCCAGCAGCCAAGGACAGGGCCTTTACTTC
TRBD1 16 TRBJ1-1 TRBV27 - CASSSGGAGLDTEAFF TGTGCCAGCAGTTCAGGGGGCGCGGGGTTGGACACTGAAGCTTTCTTT
- 12 TRBJ2-7 TRBV7-9 - CASSWGDSEQYF TGTGCCAGCAGCTGGGGGGACAGCGAGCAGTACTTC
TRBD1 16 TRBJ1-3 TRBV4-3 - CASSRGDRDPGNTIYF TGCGCCAGCAGCCGAGGAGACAGGGACCCTGGAAACACCATATATTTT
TRBD1 14 TRBJ2-7 TRBV5-1 - CASSLSGQGTEQYF TGCGCCAGCAGCTTGTCTGGACAGGGGACCGAGCAGTACTTC
- 15 TRBJ1-1 TRBV19 - CASSMIGGMNTEAFF TGTGCCAGTAGCATGATCGGAGGTATGAACACTGAAGCTTTCTTT
- 13 TRBJ2-5 TRBV2 - CASNVPGQETQYF TGTGCCAGCAATGTCCCAGGCCAAGAGACCCAGTACTTC
- 14 TRBJ1-5 TRBV19 - CASSSGGSNQPQHF TGTGCCAGTAGTAGCGGAGGAAGCAATCAGCCCCAGCATTTT
TRBD1 13 TRBJ2-7 TRBV3-1/TRBV3-2 - CASSPGQFYEQYF TGTGCCAGCAGCCCGGGACAGTTCTACGAGCAGTACTTC
TRBD1 13 TRBJ1-2 TRBV27 - CASTSRQGIGYTF TGTGCCAGCACTTCTAGACAGGGGATAGGCTACACCTTC
- 14 TRBJ1-2 TRBV9 - CASSVTGLNYGYTF TGTGCCAGCAGCGTAACAGGGCTTAACTATGGCTACACCTTC
- 13 TRBJ1-1 TRBV9 many CASSVAQNTEAFF TGTGCCAGCAGCGTGGCACAGAACACTGAAGCTTTCTTT
- 15 TRBJ2-6 TRBV6-5 few CASRKGEAGANVLTF TGTGCCAGCAGGAAAGGGGAGGCTGGGGCCAACGTCCTGACTTTC
TRBD1 18 TRBJ2-2 TRBV27 few CASSLSWNSDRDAGELFF TGTGCCAGCAGTTTATCGTGGAACTCTGACAGGGATGCCGGGGAGCTGTTTTTT
- 12 TRBJ2-2 TRBV30 - CAWSYNTGELFF TGTGCCTGGAGTTATAACACCGGGGAGCTGTTTTTT
- 16 TRBJ1-3 TRBV5-1 - CASSLGVEAGGNTIYF TGCGCCAGCAGCTTGGGAGTGGAGGCGGGTGGAAACACCATATATTTT
- 13 TRBJ2-5 TRBV7-2 once CASSSTLRETQYF TGTGCCAGCAGCTCGACATTACGAGAGACCCAGTACTTC
TRBD2 17 TRBJ2-7 TRBV7-2 - CASSLKALAEIAYEQYF TGTGCCAGCAGCTTAAAGGCACTAGCGGAGATCGCATACGAGCAGTACTTC
TRBD2 16 TRBJ2-7 TRBV27 - CASSLGLAGSSYEQYF TGTGCCAGCAGTTTAGGGCTAGCGGGGAGCTCCTACGAGCAGTACTTC